Listed below are T cell receptor beta chains from one sample, sequenced in a study of blood T cell repertoires in COVID-19. Profiling relied on immunoSEQ multiplex PCR, and the TCRdb table lists in-frame clones only, not all of them. Of under 250,000 clones in the sample, around nine tenths were seen once. The material sequenced was peripheral blood. The source is a woman aged 60 to 75 who had recovered from COVID-19. The CDR3 runs from the conserved cysteine through the conserved F or W. The D gene is left open where the match is weak. Clone size is shown for a subset of rows, as once, few, many or a class of expanded clone.

clone_size j_call d_call v_call cdr3_aa cdr3_nt
once TRBJ2-7 NA TRBV2 CASIRLRSSYEQYF TGTGCCAGCATAAGGTTGAGGAGCTCCTACGAGCAGTACTTC
NA TRBJ2-1 TRBD2 TRBV19 CASKRGGYNEQFF TGTGCCAGTAAACGGGGGGGGTACAATGAGCAGTTCTTC
NA TRBJ1-5 NA TRBV12-3/TRBV12-4 CASSPGRGAAQHF TGTGCCAGCAGCCCGGGGAGGGGAGCAGCCCAGCATTTT
NA TRBJ2-7 NA TRBV7-2 CASSSGTGFREQYF TGTGCCAGCAGCTCTGGGACTGGATTTAGGGAGCAGTACTTC
NA TRBJ2-1 TRBD2 TRBV27 CASSPRGASGDEQFF TGTGCCAGCAGTCCGCGGGGGGCCTCAGGGGATGAGCAGTTCTTC
NA TRBJ2-1 TRBD2 TRBV18 CASSPLGSGAYNEQFF TGTGCCAGCTCACCCCTTGGTAGCGGGGCCTACAATGAGCAGTTCTTC
NA TRBJ2-7 NA TRBV5-1 CASSLGAGDSSYEQYF TGCGCCAGCAGCCTGGGGGCGGGAGACAGCTCCTACGAGCAGTACTTC
NA TRBJ1-1 NA TRBV14 CASSPSSGPEAFF TGTGCCAGCAGCCCCTCCTCTGGGCCCGAAGCTTTCTTT
NA TRBJ2-7 NA TRBV6-4 CASSDQGRSAEQYF TGTGCCAGCAGTGATCAGGGTCGCTCGGCGGAACAGTACTTC
NA TRBJ1-5 NA TRBV10-1 CASRRGASNQPQHF TGCGCCAGCAGGCGGGGGGCTAGCAATCAGCCCCAGCATTTT
NA TRBJ2-5 NA TRBV5-1 CASSWTVQETQYF TGCGCCAGCAGCTGGACAGTACAAGAGACCCAGTACTTC
NA TRBJ1-2 NA TRBV12-3/TRBV12-4 CASSLAAGGYTF TGTGCCAGCAGTTTAGCTGCGGGAGGCTACACCTTC
NA TRBJ1-5 NA TRBV28 CASSLKSVLQPQHF TGTGCCAGCAGTTTAAAGTCAGTCCTTCAGCCCCAGCATTTT
NA TRBJ1-4 NA TRBV7-8 CATQKVGPAEKLFF TGTGCCACCCAAAAAGTGGGGCCGGCCGAAAAACTGTTTTTT
NA TRBJ2-2 NA TRBV19 CASSLRGELFF TGTGCCAGTAGCTTGAGGGGGGAGCTGTTTTTT
NA TRBJ1-2 NA TRBV27 CASSAGYTNYGYTF TGTGCCAGCTCCGCGGGTTATACTAACTATGGCTACACCTTC
NA TRBJ1-2 TRBD1 TRBV7-9 CASSLGQGVWDGYTF TGTGCCAGCAGCTTGGGGCAGGGGGTTTGGGATGGCTACACCTTC
NA TRBJ1-1 NA TRBV18 CASSPIQGWDTEAFF TGTGCCAGCTCACCAATACAGGGTTGGGACACTGAAGCTTTCTTT
NA TRBJ2-7 NA TRBV6-5 CASQYRVTYEQYF TGTGCCAGCCAATACAGGGTTACCTACGAGCAGTACTTC
NA TRBJ2-7 NA TRBV7-9 CASSLVAPTYEQYF TGTGCCAGCAGCTTAGTAGCGCCCACCTACGAGCAGTACTTC
NA TRBJ1-6 NA TRBV21-1 CASSQAFVRGSNSPLHF TGTGCCAGCAGCCAAGCTTTTGTCCGAGGGTCCAATTCACCCCTCCACTTT
NA TRBJ2-3 TRBD1 TRBV7-9 CASSDRVGDTQYF TGTGCCAGCAGCGACAGGGTCGGAGATACGCAGTATTTT
NA TRBJ2-1 TRBD2 TRBV2 CASSLESGGYNEQFF TGTGCCAGCAGCCTCGAGAGCGGGGGGTACAATGAGCAGTTCTTC
NA TRBJ1-5 NA TRBV7-9 CASSLAADYSNQPQHF TGTGCCAGCAGCTTAGCGGCAGACTATAGCAATCAGCCCCAGCATTTT
few TRBJ2-1 TRBD2 TRBV19 CASKLAGGYNEQFF TGTGCCAGTAAGCTAGCGGGGGGCTACAATGAGCAGTTCTTC